This TCR beta chain comes out of a study of T cell responses to AZD1222 COVID-19 vaccine. Study details: The analysis combined second doses at about 4 or about 12 weeks.

V was clipped by 4 bases and J by 3 bases, with 10 bases between them. The CDR3 spans 14 residues. Germline CDR1 reads MGHDK; CDR2 reads SYGVNS. Clones were read by immunoSEQ multiplex PCR, and TCRdb kept only the in-frame ones, dropping some. The table shows around 120,000 clones, with about 85% occurring only once. Findings and limits, study-wide: CD4 TCRs linked to vaccination spanned spike, dominating at 160-218 and 743-854. Reportedly, nearly half the spike-specific TCRs target unmutated variant regions. It was only a handful of AZD1222 recipients who were seropositive at baseline.

Notes on this clone: Its target is unknown.

This sequence was found in an adult in good health. The chain carries TRBV25-1 and TRBJ1-5, with D possibly matching TRBD1 (6 bases). Specimen: peripheral blood, collected on day 0 of AZD1222 vaccination. CDR3 in amino acids: CASSAQGNNQPQHF. In DNA form, the CDR3 reads TGTGCCAGCAGTGCACAGGGCAACAATCAGCCCCAGCATTTT.